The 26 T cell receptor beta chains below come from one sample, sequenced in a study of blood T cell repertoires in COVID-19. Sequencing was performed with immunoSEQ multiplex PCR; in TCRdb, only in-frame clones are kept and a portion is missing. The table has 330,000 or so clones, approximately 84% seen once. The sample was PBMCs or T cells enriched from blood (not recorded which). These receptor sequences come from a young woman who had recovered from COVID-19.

The CDR3 coding sequence is TGTGCCAGCAGTCCGACTCTACAGGGGGGTGGCTACACCTTC. Its protein is CASSPTLQGGGYTF. This chain uses TRBV2 with TRBJ1-2; 8 nucleotides align to TRBD1. The germline V gene has CDR1 SNHLY and CDR2 FYNNEI. The CDR3 extends over 14 amino acids. Trimming at V came to 5 bases and at J to 7 bases, leaving 9 bases not matched to a gene.

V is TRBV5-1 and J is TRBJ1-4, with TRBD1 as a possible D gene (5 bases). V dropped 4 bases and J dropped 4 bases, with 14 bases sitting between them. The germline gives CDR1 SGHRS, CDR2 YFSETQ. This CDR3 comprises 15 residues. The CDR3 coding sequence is TGCGCCAGCAGCCTCTCGGGGGGACTTAATGAAAAACTGTTTTTT. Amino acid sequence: CASSLSGGLNEKLFF.

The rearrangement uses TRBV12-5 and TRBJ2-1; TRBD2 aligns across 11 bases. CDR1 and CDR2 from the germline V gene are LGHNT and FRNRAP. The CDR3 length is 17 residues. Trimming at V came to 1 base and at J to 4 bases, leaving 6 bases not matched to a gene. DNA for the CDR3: TGTGCTAGTGGTTTGGCCTCGACTAGCGGGATGTACAATGAGCAGTTCTTC. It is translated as CASGLASTSGMYNEQFF.

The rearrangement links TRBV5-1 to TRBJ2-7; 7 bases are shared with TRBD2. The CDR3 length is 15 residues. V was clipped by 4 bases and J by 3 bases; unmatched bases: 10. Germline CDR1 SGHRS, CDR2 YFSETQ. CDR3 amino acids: CASSLSSGLFYEQYF. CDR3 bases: TGCGCCAGCAGCCTCTCTAGCGGCTTATTCTACGAGCAGTACTTC.

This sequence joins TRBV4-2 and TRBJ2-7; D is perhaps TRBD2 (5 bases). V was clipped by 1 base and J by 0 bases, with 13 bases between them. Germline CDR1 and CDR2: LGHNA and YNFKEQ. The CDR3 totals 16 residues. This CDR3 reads CASSQVGMGSSYEQYF. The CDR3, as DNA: TGTGCCAGCAGCCAAGTAGGCATGGGGAGCTCCTACGAGCAGTACTTC.

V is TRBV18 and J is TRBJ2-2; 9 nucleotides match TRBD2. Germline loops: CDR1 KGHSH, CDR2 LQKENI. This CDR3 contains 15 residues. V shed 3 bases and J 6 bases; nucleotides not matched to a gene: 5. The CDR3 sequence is CASSPSGGRAGELFF. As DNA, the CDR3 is TGTGCCAGCTCACCTTCCGGCGGGAGGGCCGGGGAGCTGTTTTTT. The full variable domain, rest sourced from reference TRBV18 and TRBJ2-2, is NAGVMQNPRHLVRRRGQEARLRCSPMKGHSHVYWYRQLPEEGLKFMVYLQKENIIDESGMPKERFSAEFPKEGPSILRIQQVVRGDSAAYFCASSPSGGRAGELFFGEGSRLTVL.

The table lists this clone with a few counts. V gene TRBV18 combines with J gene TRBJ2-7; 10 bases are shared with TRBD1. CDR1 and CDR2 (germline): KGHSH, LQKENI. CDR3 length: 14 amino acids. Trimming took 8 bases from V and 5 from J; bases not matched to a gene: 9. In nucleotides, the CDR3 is TGTGCCAGCCACCCGGGGACAGGGGCCGACGAGCAGTACTTC. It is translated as CASHPGTGADEQYF.

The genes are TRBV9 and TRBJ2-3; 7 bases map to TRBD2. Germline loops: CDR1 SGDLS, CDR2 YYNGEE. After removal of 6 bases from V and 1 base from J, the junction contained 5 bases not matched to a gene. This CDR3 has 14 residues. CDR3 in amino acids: CASTVGGGTDTQYF. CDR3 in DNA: TGTGCCAGCACCGTGGGGGGGGGCACAGATACGCAGTATTTT.

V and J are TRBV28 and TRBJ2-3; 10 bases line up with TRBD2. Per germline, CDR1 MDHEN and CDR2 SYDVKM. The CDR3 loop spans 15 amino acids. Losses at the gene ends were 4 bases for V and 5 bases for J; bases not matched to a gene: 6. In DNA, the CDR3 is TGTGCCAGCAGTTCGTCTAGCGGGGGAAAAGATACGCAGTATTTT. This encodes CASSSSSGGKDTQYF.

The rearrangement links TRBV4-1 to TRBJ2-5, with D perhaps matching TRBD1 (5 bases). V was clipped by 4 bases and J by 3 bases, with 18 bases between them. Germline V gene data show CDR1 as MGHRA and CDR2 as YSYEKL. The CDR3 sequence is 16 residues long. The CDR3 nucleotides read TGCGCCAGCAGCCTAAGCCAGGGTGCAGGAGAAGAGACCCAGTACTTC. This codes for CASSLSQGAGEETQYF.

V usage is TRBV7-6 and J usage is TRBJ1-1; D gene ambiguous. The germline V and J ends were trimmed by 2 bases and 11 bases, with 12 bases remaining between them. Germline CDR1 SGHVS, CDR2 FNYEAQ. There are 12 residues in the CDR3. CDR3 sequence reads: CASSLLGGRAFF. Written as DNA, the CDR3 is TGTGCCAGCAGCTTACTCGGAGGGAGGGCTTTCTTT.

In DNA form, the CDR3 reads TGTGCCAGCAGCCATCCCGGGACAGAAGCCTACGAGCAGTACTTC. It yields the protein CASSHPGTEAYEQYF. V and J are TRBV5-4 and TRBJ2-7; TRBD1 aligns across 7 bases. V shed 4 bases and J 2 bases; nucleotides not matched to a gene: 9. The CDR3 is made up of 15 amino acids. In germline, CDR1 is SGHNT, CDR2 YYREEE (reference sequence).

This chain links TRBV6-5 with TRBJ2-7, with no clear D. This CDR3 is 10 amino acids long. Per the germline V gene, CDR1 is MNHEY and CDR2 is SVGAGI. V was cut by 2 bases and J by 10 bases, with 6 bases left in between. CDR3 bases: TGTGCCAGCAGTTACAATCCACAGTACTTC. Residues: CASSYNPQYF.

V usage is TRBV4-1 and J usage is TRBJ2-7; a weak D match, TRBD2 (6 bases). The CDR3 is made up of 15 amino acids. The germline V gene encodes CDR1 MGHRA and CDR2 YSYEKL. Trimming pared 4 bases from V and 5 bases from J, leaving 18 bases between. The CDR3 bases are TGCGCCAGCAGCCCAGAACCCGATAGCGGCCACGAGCAGTACTTC. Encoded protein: CASSPEPDSGHEQYF.

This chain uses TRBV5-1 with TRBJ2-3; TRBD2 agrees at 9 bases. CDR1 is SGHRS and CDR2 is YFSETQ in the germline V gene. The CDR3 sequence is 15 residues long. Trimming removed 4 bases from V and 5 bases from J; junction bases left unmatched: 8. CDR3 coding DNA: TGCGCCAGCAGCGCAGGGACTAGCCGCGGAGATACGCAGTATTTT. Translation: CASSAGTSRGDTQYF. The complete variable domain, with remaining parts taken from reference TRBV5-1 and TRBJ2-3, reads KAGVTQTPRYLIKTRGQQVTLSCSPISGHRSVSWYQQTPGQGLQFLFEYFSETQRNKGNFPGRFSGRQFSNSRSEMNVSTLELGDSALYLCASSAGTSRGDTQYFGPGTRLTVL.

CDR3 in DNA: TGTGCCAGCAGTTTCATCGGTTCCGAGACAGGGGTCCGCGAGCAGTACTTC. Its translation is CASSFIGSETGVREQYF. This rearrangement joins TRBV27 to TRBJ2-7; TRBD1 agrees at 8 bases. CDR3 length: 17 residues. J gave up 6 bases and V 3 bases, and 16 bases lay outside the gene matches. Germline CDR1 is MNHEY and CDR2 is SMNVEV (reference sequence).

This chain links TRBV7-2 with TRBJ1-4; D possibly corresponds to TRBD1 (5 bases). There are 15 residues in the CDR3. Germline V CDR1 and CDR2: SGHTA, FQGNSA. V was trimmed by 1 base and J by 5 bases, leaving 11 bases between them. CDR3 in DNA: TGTGCCAGCAGCTTAGTGGGGGGTAGGAATGAAAAACTGTTTTTT. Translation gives CASSLVGGRNEKLFF.

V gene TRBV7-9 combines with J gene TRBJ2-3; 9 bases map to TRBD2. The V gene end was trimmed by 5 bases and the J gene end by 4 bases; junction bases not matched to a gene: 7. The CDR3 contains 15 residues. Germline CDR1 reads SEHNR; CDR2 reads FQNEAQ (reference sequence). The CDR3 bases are TGTGCCAGCAGCCCCCTAGCGGGGCGCCCAGATACGCAGTATTTT. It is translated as CASSPLAGRPDTQYF.

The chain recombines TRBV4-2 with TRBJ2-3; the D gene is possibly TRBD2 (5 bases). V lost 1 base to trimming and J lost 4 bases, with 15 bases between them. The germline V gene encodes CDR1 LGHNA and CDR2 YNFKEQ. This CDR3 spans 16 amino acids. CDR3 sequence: CASSQGSSEGPDTQYF. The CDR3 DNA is TGTGCCAGCAGCCAAGGAAGCAGTGAGGGCCCAGATACGCAGTATTTT.

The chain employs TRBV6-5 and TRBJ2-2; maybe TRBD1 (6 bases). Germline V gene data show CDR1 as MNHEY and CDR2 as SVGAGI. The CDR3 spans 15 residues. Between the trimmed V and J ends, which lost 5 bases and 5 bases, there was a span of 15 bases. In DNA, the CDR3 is TGTGCCAGCAGTACCAACTCCCAGGGGACCGGGGAGCTGTTTTTT. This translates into CASSTNSQGTGELFF.

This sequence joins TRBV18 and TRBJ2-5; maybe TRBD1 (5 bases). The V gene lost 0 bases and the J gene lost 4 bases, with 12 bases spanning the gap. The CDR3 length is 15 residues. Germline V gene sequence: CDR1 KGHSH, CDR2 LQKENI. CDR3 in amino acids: CASSPPGGARETQYF. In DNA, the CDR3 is TGTGCCAGCTCACCACCAGGTGGGGCGAGAGAGACCCAGTACTTC.

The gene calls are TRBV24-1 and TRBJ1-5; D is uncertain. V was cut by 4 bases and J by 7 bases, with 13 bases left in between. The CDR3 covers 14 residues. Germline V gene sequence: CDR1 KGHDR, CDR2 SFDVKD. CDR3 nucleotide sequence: TGTGCCACCAGTGAGAAGCACAGCAGGCAGCCCCAGCATTTT. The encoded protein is CATSEKHSRQPQHF.

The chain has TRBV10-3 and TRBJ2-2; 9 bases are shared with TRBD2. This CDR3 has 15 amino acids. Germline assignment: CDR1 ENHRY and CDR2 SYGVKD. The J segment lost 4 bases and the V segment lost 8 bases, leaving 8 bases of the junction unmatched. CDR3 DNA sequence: TGTGCCATCCTGGGCGGGAGGGCCGGCACCGGGGAGCTGTTTTTT. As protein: CAILGGRAGTGELFF.

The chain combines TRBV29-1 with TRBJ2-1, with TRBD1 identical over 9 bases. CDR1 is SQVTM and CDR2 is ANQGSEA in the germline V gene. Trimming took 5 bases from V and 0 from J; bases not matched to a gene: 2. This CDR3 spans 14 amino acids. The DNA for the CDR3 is TGCAGCGTTCGGGACAGGGCCTCCTACAATGAGCAGTTCTTC. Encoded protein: CSVRDRASYNEQFF.

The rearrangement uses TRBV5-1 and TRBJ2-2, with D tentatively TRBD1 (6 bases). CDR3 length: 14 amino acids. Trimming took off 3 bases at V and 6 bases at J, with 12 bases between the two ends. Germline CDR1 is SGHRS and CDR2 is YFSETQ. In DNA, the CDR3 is TGCGCCAGCAGCTATATACAGGGACCCGGGGAGCTGTTTTTT. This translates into CASSYIQGPGELFF.

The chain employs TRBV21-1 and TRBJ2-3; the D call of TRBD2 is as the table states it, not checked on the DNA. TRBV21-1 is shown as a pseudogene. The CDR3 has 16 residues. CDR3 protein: CASRCMRGERTDTQYF. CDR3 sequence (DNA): TGTGCCAGCAGATGTATGCGGGGCGAGCGGACAGATACGCAGTATTTT.